This TCR beta chain was sequenced in a study of blood T cell repertoires in COVID-19 (dated by TCRdb to 2018 to 2020). Regarding the study in general: Collaborator samples came from the United States, Italy and Spain and covered acute and convalescent phases of COVID-19. The material from the prospective study consisted of cDNA or gDNA derived from T cells, B-cell-depleted T cells, or PBMCs. Subjects who had been exposed to COVID-19, were actively infected with it, or had recovered from it provided the deeply sampled blood TCRbeta repertoires that made up the dataset. The repertoires were released in a freely available public database meant as a resource for research on the immune response to SARS-CoV-2. The samples were drawn from two sources: the first 160 participants of the ongoing ImmuneRACE study, and 1,000 to 1,500 subjects contributed by 6 global collaborators. Sample metadata almost always included a de-identified subject ID, COVID-19 status, age in years and sex. Where available, HLA class I and class II types were taken from metadata supplied by the sample provider and were not determined by assay-based typing. General conclusions and limits of the study: Clinical and demographic metadata were provided uncurated, with the amount varying by source and participant.

The germline V gene supplies CDR1 MNHEY and CDR2 SVGAGI. From its cysteine to its phenylalanine, the CDR3 spans 15 amino acids. The kept DNA is CDR3 alone, 45 bases in frame from the first base. V lost 8 bases and J lost 6 bases, and the count of bases not matched to a germline gene is 14. To note about this clone: There is no known antigen for this receptor. Base qualities were left out, and no much larger clone turns up one base away.

Collaborating institutions collected whole blood in K2EDTA tubes following their own protocols. For TCRbeta analysis, collaborators shipped samples in one of three forms: frozen whole blood, isolated PBMCs, or DNA extracted from either of those sample types. The immunoSEQ Assay, a bias-controlled multiplex PCR, was used to amplify TCRbeta CDR3 regions from genomic DNA. From the authors' description of their analysis: The number of nucleated cells in each sample was estimated from the amplification of reference gene primers within the assay. To quantify the absolute abundance of each unique TCRbeta CDR3 rearrangement, sequence reads were collapsed and filtered. For each sample, productive Simpson clonality was calculated as the square root of Simpson's diversity index over productive rearrangements. In its TCRdb copy, this immuneACCESS table keeps in-frame sequences only and misses some clones. Where compared with another copy, unresolved V genes explain less than half of these, and the others have no known cause. V and J calls and clone size come straight from that table; D and trimming were deduced from the DNA. Within this sample are 100,000 to 150,000 clones, with 65% to 80% of them counted one time only. The top ten constitute 2% to 3% of the sample.

This TCR derives from a man over 45 with acute or convalescent COVID-19. Sequenced input: peripheral blood. In this chain, TRBV6-5 is recombined with TRBJ1-2, and TRBD1 aligns with 8 junction nucleotides. In nucleotide form, the sequence is TGTGCCAGCGGCCAAGCGCAGGGGGCGTTTGATGGCTACACCTTC. Its translation is CASGQAQGAFDGYTF.